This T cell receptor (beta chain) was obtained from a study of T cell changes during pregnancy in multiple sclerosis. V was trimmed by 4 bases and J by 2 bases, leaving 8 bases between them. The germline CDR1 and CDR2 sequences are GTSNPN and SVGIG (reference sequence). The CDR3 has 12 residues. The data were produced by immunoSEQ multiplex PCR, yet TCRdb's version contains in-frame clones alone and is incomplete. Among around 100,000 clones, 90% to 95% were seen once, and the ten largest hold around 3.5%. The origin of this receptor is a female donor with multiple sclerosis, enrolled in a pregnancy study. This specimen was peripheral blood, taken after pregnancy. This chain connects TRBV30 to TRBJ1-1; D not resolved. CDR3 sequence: CAWTASNTEAFF. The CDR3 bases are TGTGCCTGGACCGCCAGTAACACTGAAGCTTTCTTT.